This TCR beta chain stems from a study of T cells in Graves' hyperthyroidism and ophthalmopathy. Across the study: Peripheral blood draws took place at initial diagnosis, ahead of any treatment.

This clonotype was detected a few times. The target antigen is unknown. TCR beta CDR3 regions were amplified from RNA. HTBI primers were the set used in a first-round RT-PCR of the TCR CDR3. MiXCR, run by TCRdb on the multiplex PCR reads, gives a single entry per CDR3 protein. The data show about 620,000 distinct CDR3 sequences, 16% seen once. Whole-study findings and limits: Through a model of 13 V-J features, ophthalmopathy was separated from stable hyperthyroidism. Most expanded thyroid clonotypes above 0.001 also appeared in blood.

The sequence was collected from a woman aged 30 to 39 with Graves' hyperthyroidism. The sample taken for sequencing was blood.

As DNA, the CDR3 is TGTGCCAGTAGTACCCAGCGGGAGGGTTTTCTTAAGACCCAGTACTTC. The encoded protein is CASSTQREGFLKTQYF. This chain connects TRBV19 to TRBJ2-5; TRBD2 agrees at 10 bases. This CDR3 comprises 16 residues. In germline, CDR1 is LNHDA, CDR2 SQIVND (reference sequence). V was clipped by 4 bases and J by 6 bases; unmatched bases: 11.